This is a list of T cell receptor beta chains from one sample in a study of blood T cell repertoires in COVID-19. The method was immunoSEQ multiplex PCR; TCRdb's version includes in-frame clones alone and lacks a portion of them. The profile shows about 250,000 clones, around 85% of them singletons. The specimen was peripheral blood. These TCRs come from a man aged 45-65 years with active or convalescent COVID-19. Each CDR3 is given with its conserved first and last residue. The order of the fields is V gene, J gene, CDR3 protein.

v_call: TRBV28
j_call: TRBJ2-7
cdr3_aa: CASSPGRGYEQYF

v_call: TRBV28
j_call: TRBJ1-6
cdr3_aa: CASSLWVRGGPPLHF

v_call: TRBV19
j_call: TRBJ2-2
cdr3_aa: CASGASGSPGELFF

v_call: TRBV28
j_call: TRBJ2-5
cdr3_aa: CASSFRGRQETQYF

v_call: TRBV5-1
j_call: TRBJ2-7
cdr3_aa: CASSGAGGAYEQYF

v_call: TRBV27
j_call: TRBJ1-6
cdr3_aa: CASSLTTQGYNSPLHF

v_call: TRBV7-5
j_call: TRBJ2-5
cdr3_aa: CVRSLAGGRPETQYF

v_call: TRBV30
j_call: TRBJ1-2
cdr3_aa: CAWRVRGNYGYTF

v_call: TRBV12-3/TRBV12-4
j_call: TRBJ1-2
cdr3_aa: CASSPTGEGYTF

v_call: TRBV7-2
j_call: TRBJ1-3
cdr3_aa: CASSLLAGISSGNTIYF

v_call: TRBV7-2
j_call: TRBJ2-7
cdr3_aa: CASSLMASGSPTSGEQYF

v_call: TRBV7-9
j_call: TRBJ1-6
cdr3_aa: CASNSGNSPLHF

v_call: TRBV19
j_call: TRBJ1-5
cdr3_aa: CASRDTFNQPQHF

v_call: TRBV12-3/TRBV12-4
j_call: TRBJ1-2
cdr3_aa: CASSFRGSYGYTF

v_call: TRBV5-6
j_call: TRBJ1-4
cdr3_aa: CASSLGTVTNEKLFF